Below, one T cell receptor beta chain is given with its context. As yet, its antigen is unknown. The entry originates in a study of long-term antiretroviral therapy in people with HIV. Study context: The study's earliest collections predate the 2015 immediate-ART recommendation by about a decade.

Inclusion required at least two post-ART and at least one pre-ART PBMC samples. Treatment for every participant with HIV took place in the United States. The ends were cut back, 1 base at V and 5 bases at J, with 17 bases in the middle. The germline gives CDR1 MGHDK, CDR2 SYGVNS. The CDR3 contains 16 residues. Study outcomes and limitations: Although diversity increased after ART, it remained lower than in transplant donor controls.

It was version v3.0 of the immunoSEQ assay that was run at survey level. Clones were read by immunoSEQ multiplex PCR, and TCRdb kept only the in-frame ones, dropping some. The sample shows more than 45,000 clones, about 81% of them seen only once. The origin of this receptor is a woman in her late teens or twenties with HIV. V is TRBV25-1 and J is TRBJ2-5; tentative D call: TRBD2 (5 bases). The specimen was unsorted PBMCs, collected 0.8 years after starting antiretroviral therapy. The CDR3 nucleotides read TGTGCCAGCAGTGAATTGCGAAATGGACGCGGGGAGACCCAGTACTTC. Amino acid sequence: CASSELRNGRGETQYF.